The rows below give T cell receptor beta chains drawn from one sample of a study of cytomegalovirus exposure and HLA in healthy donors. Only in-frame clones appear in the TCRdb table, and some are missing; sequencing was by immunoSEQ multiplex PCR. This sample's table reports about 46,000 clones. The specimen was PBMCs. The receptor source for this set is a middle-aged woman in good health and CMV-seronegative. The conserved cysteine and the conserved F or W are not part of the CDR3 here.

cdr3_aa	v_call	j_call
ASSLGVGYEQY	TRBV5-6	TRBJ2-7
ASRKDRALMNTEAF	TRBV7-2	TRBJ1-1
ASSGERVLRLWY	TRBV2	TRBJ2-7
ASSSQGGSGELF	TRBV7-9	TRBJ2-2
ASSWTSGDNEQF	TRBV28	TRBJ2-1
ASSQEGGRAKNIQY	TRBV4-1	TRBJ2-4
ASSPPDQGNQPQH	TRBV18	TRBJ1-5
ASSSSSYEQY	TRBV27	TRBJ2-7
ASSPQGRNQPQH	TRBV27	TRBJ1-5
ASSSTGLAKNIQY	TRBV28	TRBJ2-4
ASSDRTGNTEAF	TRBV28	TRBJ1-1
ASSPTSGRSTDKQY	TRBV2	TRBJ2-3
ASSQEPGSTEAF	TRBV4-3	TRBJ1-1
ASTLGGLAGGTGELF	TRBV28	TRBJ2-2
ASSATSGRVYEQY	TRBV6-1	-
ASSPQREGHGELF	TRBV18	TRBJ2-2
ASSPLGQGGINANTGELF	TRBV4-2	TRBJ2-2
SVELASQETQY	TRBV29-1	TRBJ2-5
ASSQVNNQPQH	TRBV4-3	TRBJ1-5
ASSAVRGLTGELF	TRBV25-1	TRBJ2-2
SVEMVGDMNTEAF	TRBV29-1	TRBJ1-1
ASSPWVAGEQY	TRBV9	TRBJ2-7
ASTRGGSYNEQF	TRBV27	TRBJ2-1
ASSYSTERRAF	TRBV6-5	TRBJ1-1
ASSYSGTTLYEQY	TRBV6-5	-
ASSPATRSSYNEQF	TRBV18	TRBJ2-1
ASSLAKWGQSYEQY	TRBV5-6	-
ASSLQGQPYEQY	TRBV27	TRBJ2-7
ASSTTGLAGGIQETQY	TRBV19	TRBJ2-5
ASSPWGGTEAF	TRBV18	TRBJ1-1
ASSLEVWTGDYEQY	TRBV11-2	TRBJ2-7
ASSLSGGKTQY	TRBV7-3	TRBJ2-5
ASSELLTTDTQY	TRBV25-1	TRBJ2-3
ASSIRGGSGNTIY	TRBV6-6	TRBJ1-3
ASSEGQVRQPQH	TRBV6-1	TRBJ1-5
ASSLTGGGNIQY	TRBV5-1	TRBJ2-4
ASSLGLEGNEQY	TRBV9	TRBJ2-7
ASSFVARPNTEAF	TRBV18	TRBJ1-1
ASSGQNQPQH	TRBV18	TRBJ1-5
ASSSYQQGFNYGYT	TRBV27	TRBJ1-2
ASSEAGGSGETQY	TRBV2	TRBJ2-5
ASSKLGGRQTQY	TRBV11-2	TRBJ2-5